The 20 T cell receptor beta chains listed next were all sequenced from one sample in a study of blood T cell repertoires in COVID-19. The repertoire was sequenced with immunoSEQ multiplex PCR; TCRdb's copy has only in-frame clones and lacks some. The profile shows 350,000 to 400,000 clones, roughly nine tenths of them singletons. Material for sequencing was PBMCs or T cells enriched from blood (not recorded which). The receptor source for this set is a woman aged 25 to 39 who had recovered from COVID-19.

DNA of the CDR3: TGTGCCAGCGCGGGACGAGGCACAGATACGCAGTATTTT. It specifies CASAGRGTDTQYF. The chain uses TRBV25-1 and TRBJ2-3, with a possible D match to TRBD2 (6 bases). Trimming shortened V by 8 bases and J by 1 base, and 10 bases separated the two germline ends. This CDR3 region has 13 residues. Looked up from germline, CDR1 is MGHDK and CDR2 is SYGVNS.

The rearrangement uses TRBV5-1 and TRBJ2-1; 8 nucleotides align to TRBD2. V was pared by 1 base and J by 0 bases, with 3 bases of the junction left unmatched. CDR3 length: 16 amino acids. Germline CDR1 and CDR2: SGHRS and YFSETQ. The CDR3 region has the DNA TGCGCCAGCAGCTTGCTGGCGGGAGGCTCCTACAATGAGCAGTTCTTC. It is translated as CASSLLAGGSYNEQFF.

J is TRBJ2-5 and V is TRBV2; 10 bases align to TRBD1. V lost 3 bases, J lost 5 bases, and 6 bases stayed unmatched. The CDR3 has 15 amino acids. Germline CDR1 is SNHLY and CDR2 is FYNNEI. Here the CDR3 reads CASSDGLTGGETQYF. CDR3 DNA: TGTGCCAGCAGTGATGGTTTGACAGGGGGCGAGACCCAGTACTTC.

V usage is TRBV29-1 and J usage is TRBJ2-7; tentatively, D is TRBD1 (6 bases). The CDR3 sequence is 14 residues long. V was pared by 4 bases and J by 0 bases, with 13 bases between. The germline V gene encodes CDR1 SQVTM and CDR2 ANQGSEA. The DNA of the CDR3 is TGCAGCGTTGTCGACAGGAGGAGCTCCTACGAGCAGTACTTC. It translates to CSVVDRRSSYEQYF.

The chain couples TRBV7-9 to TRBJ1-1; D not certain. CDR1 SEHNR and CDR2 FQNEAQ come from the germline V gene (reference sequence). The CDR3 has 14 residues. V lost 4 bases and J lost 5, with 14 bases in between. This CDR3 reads CASSSRDGETEAFF. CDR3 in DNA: TGTGCCAGCAGCTCACGCGACGGGGAAACTGAAGCTTTCTTT. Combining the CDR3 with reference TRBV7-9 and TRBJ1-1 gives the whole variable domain DTGVSQNPRHKITKRGQNVTFRCDPISEHNRLYWYRQTLGQGPEFLTYFQNEAQLEKSRLLSDRFSAERPKGSFSTLEIQRTEQGDSAMYLCASSSRDGETEAFFGQGTRLTVV.

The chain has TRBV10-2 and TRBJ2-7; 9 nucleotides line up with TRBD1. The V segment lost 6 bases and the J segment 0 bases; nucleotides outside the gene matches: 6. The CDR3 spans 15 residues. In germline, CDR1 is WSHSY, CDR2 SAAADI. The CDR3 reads CASSDRGQGSYEQYF. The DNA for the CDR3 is TGCGCCAGCAGCGACAGGGGACAGGGCTCCTACGAGCAGTACTTC.

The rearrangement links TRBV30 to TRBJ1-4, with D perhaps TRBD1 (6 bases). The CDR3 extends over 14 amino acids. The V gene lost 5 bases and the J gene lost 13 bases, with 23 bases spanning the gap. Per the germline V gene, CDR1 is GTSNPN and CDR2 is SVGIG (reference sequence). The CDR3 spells CAWRPRQGPGLLFF. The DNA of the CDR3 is TGTGCCTGGCGCCCCAGGCAGGGGCCAGGGTTACTGTTTTTT.

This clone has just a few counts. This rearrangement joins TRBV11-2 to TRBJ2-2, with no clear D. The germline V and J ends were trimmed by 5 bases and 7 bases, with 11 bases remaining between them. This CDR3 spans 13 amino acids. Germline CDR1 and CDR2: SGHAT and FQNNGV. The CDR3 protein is CASSPLEIGELFF. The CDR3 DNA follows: TGTGCCAGCAGCCCCCTAGAGATCGGGGAGCTGTTTTTT.

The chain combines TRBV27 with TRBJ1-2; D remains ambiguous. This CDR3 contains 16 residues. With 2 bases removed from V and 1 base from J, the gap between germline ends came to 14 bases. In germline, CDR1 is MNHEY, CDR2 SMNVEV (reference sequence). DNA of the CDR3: TGTGCCAGCAGTTTAAGAGGCGGGGTACTTAACTATGGCTACACCTTC. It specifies CASSLRGGVLNYGYTF.

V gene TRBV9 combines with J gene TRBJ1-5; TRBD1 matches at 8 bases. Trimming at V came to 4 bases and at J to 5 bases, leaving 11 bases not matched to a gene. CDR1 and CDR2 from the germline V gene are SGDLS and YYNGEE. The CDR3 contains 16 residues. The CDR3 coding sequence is TGTGCCAGCAGCCCGGGGGCGACAGGGGATGATCAGCCCCAGCATTTT. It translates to CASSPGATGDDQPQHF.

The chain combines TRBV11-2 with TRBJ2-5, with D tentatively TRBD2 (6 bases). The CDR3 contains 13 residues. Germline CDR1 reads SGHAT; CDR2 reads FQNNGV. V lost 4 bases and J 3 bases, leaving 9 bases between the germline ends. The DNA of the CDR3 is TGTGCCAGCAGCTACCGACTAGAAGAGACCCAGTACTTC. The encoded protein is CASSYRLEETQYF.

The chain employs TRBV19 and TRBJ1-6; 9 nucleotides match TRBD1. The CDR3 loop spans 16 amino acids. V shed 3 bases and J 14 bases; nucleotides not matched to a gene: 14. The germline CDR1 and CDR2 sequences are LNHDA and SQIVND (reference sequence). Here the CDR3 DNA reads TGTGCCAGTAGTATCCGGACAGGGGCCATGGGGAGCACCCTCCACTTT. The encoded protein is CASSIRTGAMGSTLHF.

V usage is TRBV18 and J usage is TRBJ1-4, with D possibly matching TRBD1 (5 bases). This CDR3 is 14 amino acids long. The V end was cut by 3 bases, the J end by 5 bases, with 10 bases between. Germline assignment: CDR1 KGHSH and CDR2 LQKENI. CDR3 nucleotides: TGTGCCAGCTCACCGGGCAGGGTCAATGAAAAACTGTTTTTT. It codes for CASSPGRVNEKLFF.

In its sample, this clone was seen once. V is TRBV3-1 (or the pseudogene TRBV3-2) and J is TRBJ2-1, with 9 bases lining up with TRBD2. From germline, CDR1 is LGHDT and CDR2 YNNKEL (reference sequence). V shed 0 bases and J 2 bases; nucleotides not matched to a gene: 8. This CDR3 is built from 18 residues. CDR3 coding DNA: TGTGCCAGCAGCCAAGACGATCTGGCGGGAGGGGCCTACAATGAGCAGTTCTTC. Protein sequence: CASSQDDLAGGAYNEQFF.

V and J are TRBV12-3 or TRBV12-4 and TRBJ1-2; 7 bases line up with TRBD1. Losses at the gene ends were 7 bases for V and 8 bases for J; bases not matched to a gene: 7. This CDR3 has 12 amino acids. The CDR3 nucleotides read TGTGCCAGCATCCAACAGGGGCGAGGCTACACCTTC. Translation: CASIQQGRGYTF.

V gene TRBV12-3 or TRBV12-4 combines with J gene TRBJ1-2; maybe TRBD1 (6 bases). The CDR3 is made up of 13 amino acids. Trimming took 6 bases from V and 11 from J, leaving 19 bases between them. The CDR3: CASSRTDLSGYTF. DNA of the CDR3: TGTGCCAGCAGCCGGACAGATCTTTCTGGGTACACCTTC.

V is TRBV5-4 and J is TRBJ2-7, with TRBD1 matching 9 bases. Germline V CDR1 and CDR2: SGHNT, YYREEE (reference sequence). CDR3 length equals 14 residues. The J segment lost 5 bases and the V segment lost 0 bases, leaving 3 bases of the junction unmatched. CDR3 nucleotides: TGTGCCAGCAGCTTGGGGGACAGGGACCACGAGCAGTACTTC. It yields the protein CASSLGDRDHEQYF.

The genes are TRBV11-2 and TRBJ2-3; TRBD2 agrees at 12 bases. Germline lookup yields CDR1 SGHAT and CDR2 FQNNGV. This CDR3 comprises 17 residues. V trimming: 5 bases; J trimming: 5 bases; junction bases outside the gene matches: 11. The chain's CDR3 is CASSPLLAGGPGDTQYF. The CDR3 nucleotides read TGTGCCAGCAGCCCCCTCCTAGCGGGGGGGCCGGGAGATACGCAGTATTTT.

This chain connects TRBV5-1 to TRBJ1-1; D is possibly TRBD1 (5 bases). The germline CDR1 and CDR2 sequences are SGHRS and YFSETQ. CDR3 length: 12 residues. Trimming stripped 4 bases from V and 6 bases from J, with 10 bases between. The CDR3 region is CASSSGAPEAFF. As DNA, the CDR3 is TGCGCCAGCAGCAGCGGGGCTCCTGAAGCTTTCTTT.

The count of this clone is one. CDR3 bases: TGCGCCAGCAGCTCCCTTAACAGGAACATGAACACTGAAGCTTTCTTT. It codes for CASSSLNRNMNTEAFF. This chain connects TRBV5-1 to TRBJ1-1, with D perhaps matching TRBD1 (5 bases). Trimming stripped 3 bases from V and 0 bases from J, with 15 bases between. Germline loops: CDR1 SGHRS, CDR2 YFSETQ. The CDR3 consists of 16 residues.